This T cell receptor beta chain appears in the sequencing data of a study of beta chain features in type 1 diabetes. The investigators reverse transcribed all of the isolated RNA, so they sequenced expressed TCRB transcripts. TCRdb keeps only in-frame clones here, not all; method: immunoSEQ multiplex PCR. This table has roughly 730,000 clones, 10% to 15% appearing once. This clone occurred a few times. Its antigen is still unknown. Germline V gene lookup returns CDR1 SGHDT and CDR2 YYEEEE. V dropped 0 bases and J dropped 0 bases, with 3 bases sitting between them. This CDR3 spans 13 amino acids. Study results and caveats: Shortening that was moderate but significant affected the TCRB CDR3s of Type 1 diabetes patients in all four CD4+ subsets.

The clonotype comes from a man between 18 and 35 years old with type 1 diabetes. This chain uses TRBV5-6 with TRBJ2-5; D unclear. Sequenced sample: naive CD4+ T cells from blood. As DNA, the CDR3 is TGTGCCAGCAGCTTGGCCCACCAAGAGACCCAGTACTTC. Translating gives CASSLAHQETQYF.